One and the same sample provided the 5 T cell receptor beta chains below, sequenced in a study of blood T cell repertoires in COVID-19. Only in-frame clones appear in the TCRdb table, and some are missing; sequencing was by immunoSEQ multiplex PCR. The data show 43,000 or so clones, 75% to 90% seen once. The sequenced sample was peripheral blood. These receptors were obtained from a man aged 55 to 70 with active COVID-19.

The sample holds a few counts of this clone. The chain carries TRBV7-8 and TRBJ2-7, with 8 bases aligning to TRBD2. V lost 5 bases, J lost 6 bases, and 6 bases stayed unmatched. CDR3 size: 13 residues. Per the germline V gene, CDR1 is SGHVS and CDR2 is FQNEAQ. The CDR3 loop is CASSPGRETEQYF. CDR3 bases: TGTGCCAGCAGCCCCGGGAGGGAAACCGAGCAGTACTTC.

The chain uses TRBV3-1 (or the pseudogene TRBV3-2) and TRBJ1-2; D is uncertain. The germline CDR1 and CDR2 sequences are LGHDT and YNNKEL (reference sequence). The germline V and J ends were trimmed by 4 bases and 4 bases, with 16 bases remaining between them. This CDR3 has 15 amino acids. DNA of the CDR3: TGTGCCAGCAGCCTAACCCTCGGGGATCTCTATGGCTACACCTTC. It encodes CASSLTLGDLYGYTF.

This rearrangement joins TRBV18 to TRBJ1-5, with D possibly TRBD1 on 5 matching bases. Germline CDR1 is KGHSH and CDR2 is LQKENI. The V end lost 0 bases, the J end lost 4 bases, and 7 bases lay between the germline ends. This CDR3 spans 14 amino acids. The CDR3, as DNA: TGTGCCAGCTCACCACCGGGGGGAAATCAGCCCCAGCATTTT. It specifies CASSPPGGNQPQHF.

V usage is TRBV10-3 and J usage is TRBJ1-3; weak D call: TRBD1 (6 bases). Trimming left V 6 bases short and J 0 bases short, with 12 bases between. Germline CDR1 is ENHRY and CDR2 is SYGVKD. The CDR3 extends over 15 amino acids. The CDR3 region has the DNA TGTGCCATCAGCCAAGACAGGAGCTCTGGAAACACCATATATTTT. Protein sequence: CAISQDRSSGNTIYF.

This rearrangement joins TRBV4-2 to TRBJ2-5, with TRBD2 identical over 10 bases. Trimming removed 0 bases from V and 10 bases from J; junction bases left unmatched: 8. Germline CDR1 reads LGHNA; CDR2 reads YNFKEQ. The CDR3 spans 15 residues. CDR3 DNA sequence: TGTGCCAGCAGCCAAGAAATGCGGACTAGCGGTATCCAGTACTTC. It translates to CASSQEMRTSGIQYF.